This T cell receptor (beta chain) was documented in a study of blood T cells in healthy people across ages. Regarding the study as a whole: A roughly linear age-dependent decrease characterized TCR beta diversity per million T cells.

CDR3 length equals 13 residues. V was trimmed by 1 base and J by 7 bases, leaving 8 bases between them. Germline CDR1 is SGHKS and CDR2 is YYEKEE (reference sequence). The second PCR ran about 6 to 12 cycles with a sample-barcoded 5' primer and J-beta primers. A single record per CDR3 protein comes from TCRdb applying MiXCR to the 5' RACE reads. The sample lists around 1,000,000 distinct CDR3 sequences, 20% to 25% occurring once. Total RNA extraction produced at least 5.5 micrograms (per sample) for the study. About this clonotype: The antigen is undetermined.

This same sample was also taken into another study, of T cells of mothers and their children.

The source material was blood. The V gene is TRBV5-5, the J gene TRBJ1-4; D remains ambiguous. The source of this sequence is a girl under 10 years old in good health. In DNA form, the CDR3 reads TGTGCCAGCAGCTTGATTGCTGGTGAAAAACTGTTTTTT. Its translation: CASSLIAGEKLFF.